This is a list of T cell receptor beta chains from one sample in a study of T cell responses to AZD1222 COVID-19 vaccine. TCRdb keeps only in-frame clones here, not all; method: immunoSEQ multiplex PCR. The sample includes tens of thousands of clones, around 89% seen only once; the top ten take 14%. Material: peripheral blood, obtained 28 days after the second AZD1222 dose. These receptors all stem from an adult who received the AZD1222 COVID-19 vaccine. Both conserved end residues are part of each CDR3. The order of the fields is V gene, clone size, D gene, J gene, CDR3 protein, CDR3 DNA. The D gene is left open where the match is weak. Size is omitted from some rows. Given values are once, few, many or a class for expanded clones.

V: TRBV27; size: -; D: -; J: TRBJ2-7; CDR3: CASSKTGFYEQYF; DNA: TGTGCCAGCAGTAAGACAGGTTTCTACGAGCAGTACTTC
V: TRBV18; size: once; D: -; J: TRBJ2-1; CDR3: CASSPYSLGEQFF; DNA: TGTGCCAGCTCACCCTACAGCCTCGGTGAGCAGTTCTTC
V: TRBV6-4; size: -; D: TRBD1; J: TRBJ1-6; CDR3: CASKGDRRAYNSPLHF; DNA: TGTGCCAGCAAAGGGGACAGGCGAGCCTATAATTCACCCCTCCACTTT
V: TRBV4-1; size: -; D: TRBD2; J: TRBJ2-7; CDR3: CASSQQAGGPYEQYF; DNA: TGCGCCAGCAGCCAACAAGCGGGAGGCCCCTACGAGCAGTACTTC
V: TRBV10-3; size: -; D: -; J: TRBJ2-1; CDR3: CAISENRGNAAGDLNEQFF; DNA: TGTGCCATCAGTGAAAACAGGGGGAACGCGGCGGGAGACTTGAATGAGCAGTTCTTC
V: TRBV18; size: -; D: -; J: TRBJ2-3; CDR3: CASSPRLTSTDTQYF; DNA: TGTGCCAGCTCACCACGGCTTACTAGCACAGATACGCAGTATTTT
V: TRBV6-1; size: -; D: TRBD1; J: TRBJ2-1; CDR3: CASSEALRTGAYNEQFF; DNA: TGTGCCAGCAGTGAAGCGCTTAGGACAGGGGCCTACAATGAGCAGTTCTTC
V: TRBV4-1; size: few; D: TRBD2; J: TRBJ2-3; CDR3: CASTRLAGGSSTDTQYF; DNA: TGCGCCAGCACGAGACTAGCGGGAGGTTCTAGCACAGATACGCAGTATTTT
V: TRBV18; size: -; D: TRBD2; J: TRBJ2-1; CDR3: CASSQAGVAYNEQFF; DNA: TGTGCCAGCTCACAGGCGGGAGTCGCCTACAATGAGCAGTTCTTC
V: TRBV5-1; size: once; D: -; J: TRBJ2-1; CDR3: CASSLVEGYEQFF; DNA: TGCGCCAGCAGCTTGGTAGAAGGGTATGAGCAGTTCTTC
V: TRBV5-1; size: -; D: TRBD2; J: TRBJ2-5; CDR3: CASSGAGGQETQYF; DNA: TGCGCCAGCAGCGGGGCCGGGGGGCAAGAGACCCAGTACTTC
V: TRBV18; size: -; D: -; J: TRBJ2-2; CDR3: CASSARDPANTGELFF; DNA: TGTGCCAGCTCAGCCCGGGACCCTGCGAACACCGGGGAGCTGTTTTTT
V: TRBV21-1; size: -; D: -; J: TRBJ2-6; CDR3: CASSKGGVSHSGANVLTF; DNA: TGTGCCAGCAGCAAAGGGGGGGTCAGCCACTCTGGGGCCAACGTCCTGACTTTC
V: TRBV2; size: -; D: -; J: TRBJ1-6; CDR3: CASSGTEFNNSPLHF; DNA: TGTGCCAGCAGTGGTACAGAATTCAATAATTCACCCCTCCACTTT
V: TRBV5-6; size: -; D: -; J: TRBJ1-5; CDR3: CASSKDFNQPQHF; DNA: TGTGCCAGCAGCAAGGACTTTAATCAGCCCCAGCATTTT
V: TRBV5-3; size: -; D: TRBD2; J: TRBJ2-4; CDR3: CARRRPTSGLAKNIQYF; DNA: TGTGCCAGAAGGCGGCCTACTAGCGGCTTAGCCAAAAACATTCAGTACTTC
V: TRBV18; size: -; D: -; J: TRBJ2-5; CDR3: CASSPEETQYF; DNA: TGTGCCAGCTCACCCGAGGAGACCCAGTACTTC
V: TRBV3-1/TRBV3-2; size: few; D: TRBD1; J: TRBJ2-7; CDR3: CASSPRDRATYEQYF; DNA: TGTGCCAGCAGCCCGAGGGACAGGGCGACCTACGAGCAGTACTTC
V: TRBV30; size: -; D: -; J: TRBJ2-2; CDR3: CAWRLVTGELFF; DNA: TGTGCCTGGAGACTAGTGACCGGGGAGCTGTTTTTT
V: TRBV11-2; size: -; D: TRBD1; J: TRBJ2-2; CDR3: CASRAQDRENTGELFF; DNA: TGTGCCAGCAGAGCTCAGGACAGGGAGAACACCGGGGAGCTGTTTTTT
V: TRBV6-5; size: -; D: TRBD1; J: TRBJ2-7; CDR3: CATAGTGSYEQYF; DNA: TGTGCCACCGCCGGGACAGGGTCCTACGAGCAGTACTTC
V: TRBV11-1; size: -; D: -; J: TRBJ2-3; CDR3: CASSLKLETDTQYF; DNA: TGTGCCAGCAGCTTAAAACTAGAAACAGATACGCAGTATTTT